Shown below are 10 T cell receptor beta chains from a single sample sequenced in a study of PD-L1 blockade in urothelial cancer (dated by TCRdb to the late 2010s). The time point label, as the study defines it: pretreatment peripheral blood. Library preparation used the immunoSEQ multiplex PCR assay. TCRdb provides this immuneACCESS table in a form limited to in-frame rearrangements. Some clones are lacking; in checked studies, under half of them reflect an unresolved V gene, and why the rest are absent is not known. The sample table contains 70,000 or so clones; only one count was recorded for roughly 88% of them. Approximately 4.5% of the sample rests with the top ten. The source was PBMCs, collected around atezolizumab (anti-PD-L1) treatment. These receptors all stem from a man between 65 and 85 years old with urothelial cancer.

V is TRBV7-2 and J is TRBJ2-1; D is perhaps TRBD2 (7 bases). Germline V gives CDR1 SGHTA, CDR2 FQGNSA. The CDR3 runs 13 residues. The V and J ends lost 5 bases and 15 bases respectively, with 20 bases between them. In DNA, the CDR3 is TGTGCCAGCAGCGGGGGGGCCGGGACTCGCTGGTTCTTC. Its protein product is CASSGGAGTRWFF.

J is TRBJ1-5 and V is TRBV19, with D tentatively TRBD1 (6 bases). The CDR3 length is 14 residues. Germline V lookup: CDR1 LNHDA, CDR2 SQIVND (reference sequence). Trimming pared 3 bases from V and 9 bases from J, leaving 15 bases between. The CDR3 sequence: CASSMGAGVRPQHF. DNA for the CDR3: TGTGCCAGTAGTATGGGGGCAGGGGTTAGGCCCCAGCATTTT.

The rearrangement joins TRBV9 to TRBJ2-2; 13 bases are shared with TRBD2. The CDR3 sequence is 14 residues long. Germline V gene sequence: CDR1 SGDLS, CDR2 YYNGEE. Losses at the gene ends were 5 bases for V and 5 bases for J; bases not matched to a gene: 0. Here the CDR3 reads CASRGLAGTGELFF. CDR3 nucleotides: TGTGCCAGCAGGGGACTAGCGGGAACCGGGGAGCTGTTTTTT.

V usage is TRBV5-1 and J usage is TRBJ1-4; D perhaps matches TRBD1 (5 bases). Trimming stripped 4 bases from V and 8 bases from J, with 15 bases between. The CDR3 has 14 amino acids. Germline V CDR1 and CDR2: SGHRS, YFSETQ. CDR3 amino acids: CASSPSGIREKLFF. The CDR3 DNA reads as TGCGCCAGCAGCCCTTCAGGGATTCGGGAAAAACTGTTTTTT.

The V and J genes are TRBV28 and TRBJ2-5; 9 nucleotides agree with TRBD2. J gave up 1 base and V 5 bases, and 14 bases lay outside the gene matches. CDR1 and CDR2 (germline): MDHEN, SYDVKM. The CDR3 runs to 18 residues. The CDR3 sequence is CASSTTWTSEGFQETQYF. CDR3 nucleotides: TGTGCCAGCAGTACCACCTGGACTAGCGAGGGTTTCCAAGAGACCCAGTACTTC.

This chain connects TRBV10-3 to TRBJ1-3; D might be TRBD1 (5 bases). The V and J ends lost 10 bases and 0 bases respectively, with 10 bases between them. The germline V gene has CDR1 ENHRY and CDR2 SYGVKD. This CDR3 has 13 residues. DNA for the CDR3: TGTGCCACCAAGGACAACTCTGGAAACACCATATATTTT. This gives the protein CATKDNSGNTIYF.

V and J are TRBV6-5 and TRBJ1-5; 7 nucleotides match TRBD1. Germline lookup yields CDR1 MNHEY and CDR2 SVGAGI. J lost 7 bases, V lost 4 bases, and 4 bases had no gene match. CDR3 length: 13 amino acids. CDR3 sequence (DNA): TGTGCCAGCAGTTTGCAGGGGGGACAGCCCCAGCATTTT. Residues: CASSLQGGQPQHF.

The chain employs TRBV4-1 and TRBJ2-7, with 12 bases that match TRBD2. Germline CDR1 and CDR2: MGHRA and YSYEKL. Germline trimming cut 2 bases from V and 4 bases from J; bases unmatched to any gene: 12. The CDR3 totals 18 residues. CDR3 region: CASSQLPLAGGFPYEQYF. In DNA form, the CDR3 reads TGCGCCAGCAGCCAACTTCCCCTAGCGGGAGGGTTCCCTTACGAGCAGTACTTC.

This chain links TRBV6-6 with TRBJ2-1, with 10 bases that match TRBD1. This CDR3 is built from 13 residues. Germline V lookup: CDR1 MNHNY, CDR2 SVGAGI (reference sequence). The V segment lost 5 bases and the J segment 5 bases; nucleotides outside the gene matches: 0. The CDR3 sequence is CASSGTGDNEQFF. The DNA of the CDR3 is TGTGCCAGCAGTGGGACAGGGGACAATGAGCAGTTCTTC.

This chain links TRBV9 with TRBJ2-5; D is unclear. The CDR3 sequence is 14 residues long. The germline CDR1 and CDR2 sequences are SGDLS and YYNGEE. V lost 0 bases and J 2 bases, leaving 8 bases between the germline ends. The CDR3 sequence: CASSVGPGQETQYF. Here the CDR3 DNA reads TGTGCCAGCAGCGTAGGGCCAGGACAAGAGACCCAGTACTTC.